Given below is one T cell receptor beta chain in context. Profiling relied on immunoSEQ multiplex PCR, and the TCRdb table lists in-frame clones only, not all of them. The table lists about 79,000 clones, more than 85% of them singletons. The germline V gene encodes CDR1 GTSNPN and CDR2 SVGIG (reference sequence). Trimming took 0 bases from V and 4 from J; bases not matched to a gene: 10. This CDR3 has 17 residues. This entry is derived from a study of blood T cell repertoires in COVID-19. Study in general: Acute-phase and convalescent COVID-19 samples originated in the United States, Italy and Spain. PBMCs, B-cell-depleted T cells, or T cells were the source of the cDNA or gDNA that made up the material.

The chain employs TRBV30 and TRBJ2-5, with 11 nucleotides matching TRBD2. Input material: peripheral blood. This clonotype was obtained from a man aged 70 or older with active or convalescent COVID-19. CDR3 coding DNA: TGTGCCTGGAGTGTTTCGTGGGGGACTAGCGGAAGAGAGACCCAGTACTTC. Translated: CAWSVSWGTSGRETQYF.